This T cell receptor (beta chain) was obtained from a study of T cell changes during pregnancy in multiple sclerosis. Clones were read by immunoSEQ multiplex PCR, and TCRdb kept only the in-frame ones, dropping some. The table includes 100,000 or so clones, just over 90% detected once. The CDR3 covers 13 residues. V was clipped by 3 bases and J by 1 base, with 6 bases between them. Germline lookup yields CDR1 LGHNT and CDR2 FRNRAP. This chain uses TRBV12-5 with TRBJ1-1; no clear D. The sequencing here drew on peripheral blood, taken in the second trimester of pregnancy. This sequence originates from a female donor with multiple sclerosis, enrolled in a pregnancy study. The CDR3 DNA sequence: TGTGCTAGTGGTTTTGAAGCGAACACTGAAGCTTTCTTT. This sequence encodes CASGFEANTEAFF.